This record covers a single TCR beta chain. The CDR3 extends over 11 amino acids. Germline assignment: CDR1 SGHAT and CDR2 FQNNGV. The V end was cut by 1 base, the J end by 5 bases, with 2 bases between. Participants, about 18 to 90 years old, spanned around 25 US areas. Clinical history as reported by participants underpinned cohort assignment. This sample is drawn from a study of blood T cell repertoires in COVID-19. Background on the study: COVID-19 samples collected from the United States, Italy and Spain covered acute and convalescent phases.

In the original workflow: How many nucleated cells were present was estimated from reference gene primer amplification. Some clones are missing from TCRdb's copy, which holds only in-frame ones; the method was immunoSEQ multiplex PCR. Clonal size and the V and J genes are those of that table, whereas D and trimming came from the DNA. The sample contains approximately 200,000 clones, approximately 80% of which appear only once. Sequencing input: PBMCs or T cells enriched from blood (not recorded which). This chain uses TRBV11-2 with TRBJ1-1; D call uncertain. The receptor's source is a man in his sixties who had recovered from COVID-19. CDR3 DNA: TGTGCCAGCAGCTTAGCTACTGAAGCTTTCTTT. Its protein product is CASSLATEAFF.